These T cell receptor beta chains were read from a single sample in a study of vaccination and CD4 T cells after COVID-19. TCRdb ran MiXCR on the PCR reads and lists one entry per CDR3 protein. This sample has over 15,000 distinct CDR3 sequences, with about two fifths found just once. The antigens of these receptors remain unknown. Sequencing was performed on CD4+ T cells from blood, cultured in vitro, taken before SARS-CoV-2 vaccination. Source of these receptors: a human donor who had recovered from COVID-19. Each CDR3 is given with its conserved first and last residue. A D gene is named only where the DNA matches it firmly. The listing skips clone size in some rows; elsewhere it reads once, few, many or a size class.

>TRBV20-1|TRBJ1-4|TRBD1|NA
TGCAGTGCTAGAGAGGGACAGGCCAATGAAAAACTGTTTTTT
CSAREGQANEKLFF
>TRBV11-3|TRBJ2-1|NA|NA
TGTGCCAGCAGCTTATTTCGGGGCGGAGGCAATGAGCAGTTCTTC
CASSLFRGGGNEQFF
>TRBV19|TRBJ2-7|TRBD1|NA
TGTGCCAGTAGTATAGGTCGGAGCCGAGGGGGCGGCGAGCAGTACTTC
CASSIGRSRGGGEQYF
>TRBV27|TRBJ2-7|TRBD2|NA
TGTGCCAGCAGTCCACGCTGGGGGACTAGCGGGAGGGCCTCCTACGAGCAGTACTTC
CASSPRWGTSGRASYEQYF
>TRBV28|TRBJ1-5|NA|few
TGTGCCAGCAGTTTACGTCAGGACCAGCCCCAGCATTTT
CASSLRQDQPQHF
>TRBV7-9|TRBJ2-2|NA|few
TGTGCCAGCAGCTTCATGGGGGAGCTGTTTTTT
CASSFMGELFF
>TRBV5-1|TRBJ2-7|NA|NA
TGCGCCAGCAAGAGCATCCCCGATCACTACGAGCAGTACTTC
CASKSIPDHYEQYF
>TRBV15|TRBJ1-1|NA|few
TGTGCCACCAGCATATCTCGAGTCAACACTGAAGCTTTCTTT
CATSISRVNTEAFF
>TRBV20-1|TRBJ2-5|TRBD2|once
TGCAGTGCTAGACGAGGGTTAGCGGGGGGGCCGTCGAAAGAGACCCAGTACTTC
CSARRGLAGGPSKETQYF
>TRBV24-1|TRBJ2-2|TRBD2|NA
TGTGCCACCAGTGATGTGGGCGGGAGGGCGAACACCGGGGAGCTGTTTTTT
CATSDVGGRANTGELFF
>TRBV20-1|TRBJ2-3|TRBD2|NA
TGCAGCCCCGGCGCCATAGCGGGAGGTAGCACAGATACGCAGTATTTT
CSPGAIAGGSTDTQYF
>TRBV20-1|TRBJ2-1|NA|NA
TGCAGTGCTAGAGATTGGAGGGGCACCTACAATGAGCAGTTCTTC
CSARDWRGTYNEQFF
>TRBV19|TRBJ2-7|NA|few
TGTGCCAGTAGTATCCGGGCCGGGCAGGGAGAGGTCCACGAGCAGTACTTC
CASSIRAGQGEVHEQYF
>TRBV27|TRBJ2-5|TRBD2|few
TGTGCCAGCAGCCTCATGACTAGCGGGGTAGAGACCCAGTACTTC
CASSLMTSGVETQYF
>TRBV10-1|TRBJ2-5|NA|NA
TGCGCCAGCAAGGACAAACGAAGGCAGACCCAGTACTTC
CASKDKRRQTQYF
>TRBV29-1|TRBJ1-5|NA|NA
TGCAGCGTTGAACTAGGGGGCAATCAGCCCCAGCATTTT
CSVELGGNQPQHF
>TRBV24-1|TRBJ2-3|TRBD2|NA
TGTGCCACCAGTGACCCGATCAGGGGACTAGCGGCTCTTCCCTCCACAGATACGCAGTATTTT
CATSDPIRGLAALPSTDTQYF
>TRBV23-1|TRBJ2-3|NA|NA
TGCGCCAGCAGTCAATCCCCCAGCGGATGGAGCACAGATACGCAGTATTTT
CASSQSPSGWSTDTQYF
>TRBV6-2/TRBV6-3|TRBJ2-7|NA|few
TGTGCCAGCACTCCCGCTGGCTCGGGCGAGCAGTACTTC
CASTPAGSGEQYF
>TRBV2|TRBJ1-1|NA|NA
TGTGCCAGCAGTGAACCCACAGTCTCTGAAGCTTTCTTT
CASSEPTVSEAFF
>TRBV29-1|TRBJ1-1|NA|NA
TGCAGCGGCCGGACCGTCGAAGCTTTCTTT
CSGRTVEAFF
>TRBV12-3/TRBV12-4|TRBJ2-5|TRBD2|large
TGTGCCAGCAGTATGACTAGCGGGAGTGGAAAGACCCAGTACTTC
CASSMTSGSGKTQYF
>TRBV19|TRBJ1-2|NA|once
TGTGCCAGTAGTATAGGGTCTGGCAGGGGAAACTATGGCTACACCTTC
CASSIGSGRGNYGYTF
>TRBV27|TRBJ2-5|TRBD2|once
TGTGCCAGCAGTTTATCGAGGGGAGCGGGGGAGCAAGAGACCCAGTACTTC
CASSLSRGAGEQETQYF
>TRBV28|TRBJ1-5|NA|NA
TGTGCCAGCAGTTTTAGGAGTATTCAGCCCCAGCATTTT
CASSFRSIQPQHF
>TRBV10-1|TRBJ2-5|TRBD2|few
TGCGCCAGCATCGGCGGGAGTCGGTTTGAGACCCAGTACTTC
CASIGGSRFETQYF
>TRBV7-9|TRBJ2-2|NA|few
TGTGCCAGCAGCTTTCGGAGGGACACCGGGGAGCTGTTTTTT
CASSFRRDTGELFF
>TRBV11-3|TRBJ1-2|TRBD1|few
TGTGCCAGCAGCTTAGATCCCAGGGACAGGAGAGGCTACACCTTC
CASSLDPRDRRGYTF
>TRBV20-1|TRBJ2-3|NA|few
TGCAGTGTTCTTAAACCGGGACGGGGTCTTGCAGATACGCAGTATTTT
CSVLKPGRGLADTQYF
>TRBV19|TRBJ2-7|NA|NA
TGTGCCAGTAGTGAGGCAGGGGCCTCCGAGCAGTACTTC
CASSEAGASEQYF
>TRBV19|TRBJ1-2|TRBD1|few
TGTGCCAGTAGTAAAACCGGGACAGACAACTATGGCTACACCTTC
CASSKTGTDNYGYTF
>TRBV27|TRBJ1-6|NA|NA
TGTGCCAGCAGTTTTGTAAATTCACCCCTCCACTTT
CASSFVNSPLHF
>TRBV21-1|TRBJ2-7|NA|NA
TGTGCCAGCAGCAAAGGTCCTGAGGACTCCTACGAGCAGTACTTC
CASSKGPEDSYEQYF
>TRBV7-3|TRBJ2-5|TRBD2|NA
TGTGCCAGCAGCTTAAACGGGGGGGCCCGGGAGACCCAGTACTTC
CASSLNGGARETQYF
>TRBV27|TRBJ1-2|NA|NA
TGTGCCAGCAGTTTTAGGGAAAACTATGGCTACACCTTC
CASSFRENYGYTF
>TRBV7-2|TRBJ2-5|NA|NA
TGTGCCAGCAGCTTATACGGGGGGCAGACCCAGTACTTC
CASSLYGGQTQYF
>TRBV6-1|TRBJ2-3|NA|NA
TGTGCCAGCAGCTCTCGGCGCGGGAGCACAGATACGCAGTATTTT
CASSSRRGSTDTQYF
>TRBV20-1|TRBJ1-5|NA|NA
TGCAGTGCTAGAGATAGGGGCAATCAGCCCCAGCATTTT
CSARDRGNQPQHF
>TRBV20-1|TRBJ1-1|NA|NA
TGCAGTGCTAAAATCAGGGGAGTTGCCACTGAAGCTTTCTTT
CSAKIRGVATEAFF
>TRBV20-1|TRBJ2-7|NA|NA
TGCAGTGCTAGAGATAGGGGAGGTATCCCACCCTACGAGCAGTACTTC
CSARDRGGIPPYEQYF
>TRBV20-1|TRBJ2-2|NA|NA
TGCAGTGCTAGCCGGATAACTTCTAACACCGGGGAGCTGTTTTTT
CSASRITSNTGELFF
>TRBV6-2/TRBV6-3|TRBJ1-5|NA|NA
TGTGCCAGCAGTTCATACGGAGTTTTCAATCAGCCCCAGCATTTT
CASSSYGVFNQPQHF
>TRBV11-2|TRBJ1-1|NA|NA
TGTGCCAGCAGCCCACGGACCCTGGGGACTGAAGCTTTCTTT
CASSPRTLGTEAFF
>TRBV5-1|TRBJ2-6|TRBD1|NA
TGCGCCAGCAGCTTGGAAGAGGGGGCCTCTGGGGCCAACGTCCTGACTTTC
CASSLEEGASGANVLTF
>TRBV2|TRBJ1-1|NA|few
TGTGCCAGCAGCGCCGGTGAAGGGGCGGGCACTGAAGCTTTCTTT
CASSAGEGAGTEAFF
>TRBV7-9|TRBJ2-5|TRBD2|NA
TGTGCCAGCACTCGACTAGCGGGAGAGACCCAGTACTTC
CASTRLAGETQYF
>TRBV11-3|TRBJ2-2|NA|few
TGTGCCAGCAGCTCAACCGGGGAGCTGTTTTTT
CASSSTGELFF
>TRBV5-3|TRBJ2-3|TRBD2|NA
TGTGCCAGAAAGGTTTGGACTAGCGAGCTACTCACAGATACGCAGTATTTT
CARKVWTSELLTDTQYF
>TRBV20-1|TRBJ1-2|NA|NA
TGCAGTGCTAGTTTGGGGAGGGGCCTCCTTAACTATGGCTACACCTTC
CSASLGRGLLNYGYTF
>TRBV27|TRBJ2-7|NA|NA
TGTGCCAGCAGTCGTCGACAGACCTACGAGCAGTACTTC
CASSRRQTYEQYF
>TRBV5-1|TRBJ2-1|TRBD2|NA
TGCGCCAGCAGCGCCGAAGGCGGCGGGAGGTACAATGAGCAGTTCTTC
CASSAEGGGRYNEQFF
>TRBV20-1|TRBJ1-1|NA|few
TGCAGTGCTAGAGACTCCCTCACGGGGGTTGGCACTGAAGCTTTCTTT
CSARDSLTGVGTEAFF
>TRBV28|TRBJ2-5|NA|NA
TGTGCCAGCAGTCTCTACGAGACCCAGTACTTC
CASSLYETQYF
>TRBV6-1|TRBJ2-2|NA|few
TGTGCCTGTCGGTCCGAGAACACCGGGGAGCTGTTTTTT
CACRSENTGELFF
>TRBV5-1|TRBJ1-3|NA|NA
TGCGCCACCGCCCCCATAGTCCACAGGGAGCGGCGGGGAAACACCATATATTTT
CATAPIVHRERRGNTIYF
>TRBV7-9|TRBJ1-2|NA|few
TGTGCCAGCAGCTTAGAGTCAGCTAACTATGGCTACACCTTC
CASSLESANYGYTF
>TRBV28|TRBJ2-7|NA|few
TGTGCCAGCAGTTTCGACAGAGATTTCTACGAGCAGTACTTC
CASSFDRDFYEQYF
>TRBV21-1|TRBJ2-5|NA|few
TGTGCCAGCATTCCCGGGATCAAGGGGGCAGAGACCCAGTACTTC
CASIPGIKGAETQYF
>TRBV5-4|TRBJ2-5|TRBD2|NA
TGTGCCAGCAGCGGAACTAGCGGGAGGGTGGGGCAAGAGACCCAGTACTTC
CASSGTSGRVGQETQYF
>TRBV4-1|TRBJ2-1|NA|NA
TGCGCCAGCAGCCAAGAGCGGGATCTGAAGGAGCAGTTCTTC
CASSQERDLKEQFF